This entry concerns a single T cell receptor (beta chain). Its cognate antigen is unknown. Losses at the gene ends were 4 bases for V and 6 bases for J; bases not matched to a gene: 10. The CDR3 sequence is 15 residues long. CDR1 is SEHNR and CDR2 is FQNEAQ in the germline V gene (reference sequence). TCRdb reprocessed the 5' RACE reads via MiXCR and lists one record per CDR3 protein. In the table there are 500,000 to 650,000 distinct CDR3 sequences, 17% of which are singletons. These data are taken from a study of T cells after yellow fever vaccination. The study, taken as a whole, reports: After the booster, about 95% of CD4 and 75% to 90% of CD8 primary-response clones were re-detected.

The receptor's source is a man aged 18-30 years who received the YFV17D yellow fever vaccine. Sequencing used PBMCs, obtained 5 to 6 days after the first yellow fever vaccination. This sequence joins TRBV7-9 and TRBJ1-2, with 8 bases aligning to TRBD1. CDR3 in amino acids: CASSYPGQGLHGYTF. DNA of the CDR3: TGTGCCAGCAGCTATCCCGGACAGGGACTTCATGGCTACACCTTC.